This TCR beta chain was sequenced in a study of T cell repertoires in cytomegalovirus infection. Study results and limitations: Frequencies of public TCR beta families were cumulated, and this identified carriers of CMV plus the relevant HLA. HLA-C-restricted CMV clonotypes gave the most frequent clonotype in two of eight donors.

Concerning this clonotype itself: What it binds is unknown.

Trimming at V came to 7 bases and at J to 4 bases, leaving 13 bases not matched to a gene. Germline CDR1 reads LNHDA; CDR2 reads SQIVND (reference sequence). The CDR3 contains 15 residues. Each CDR3 protein gets one entry after TCRdb re-called the reads with MiXCR. The sample shows approximately 100,000 distinct CDR3 sequences, under 50% of them seen only once. This sequence originates from a human donor in good health (CMV status not recorded). Some clones in this sample may be carry-over from other donors' samples. The chain recombines TRBV19 with TRBJ2-7; 7 bases map to TRBD1. The sequenced sample was CD8+ T cells from cultured PBMCs, obtained from culture after CMV antigen stimulation. CDR3: CASTPTGMNPYEQYF. The CDR3 region has the DNA TGTGCCAGTACCCCGACAGGGATGAACCCTTACGAGCAGTACTTC.